Reported below is one T cell receptor (beta chain). CDR3 length equals 13 residues. J gave up 6 bases and V 2 bases, and 1 base lay outside the gene matches. Germline V lookup: CDR1 SGHTA, CDR2 FQGTGA. This table comes from immunoSEQ multiplex PCR, and its TCRdb copy is limited to in-frame clones, with some not included. The sample includes roughly 290,000 clones, under 85% of them seen just once. These data come from a study of blood T cell repertoires in COVID-19. The receptor was isolated from a human donor with COVID-19, enrolled during active disease. The donor label of this sample is uncertain. Sequencing used peripheral blood. The chain recombines TRBV7-3 with TRBJ2-7; 10 bases map to TRBD2. The CDR3 DNA is TGTGCCAGCAGCTTATCTAGCGGGAGCGAGCAGTACTTC. Its protein is CASSLSSGSEQYF.